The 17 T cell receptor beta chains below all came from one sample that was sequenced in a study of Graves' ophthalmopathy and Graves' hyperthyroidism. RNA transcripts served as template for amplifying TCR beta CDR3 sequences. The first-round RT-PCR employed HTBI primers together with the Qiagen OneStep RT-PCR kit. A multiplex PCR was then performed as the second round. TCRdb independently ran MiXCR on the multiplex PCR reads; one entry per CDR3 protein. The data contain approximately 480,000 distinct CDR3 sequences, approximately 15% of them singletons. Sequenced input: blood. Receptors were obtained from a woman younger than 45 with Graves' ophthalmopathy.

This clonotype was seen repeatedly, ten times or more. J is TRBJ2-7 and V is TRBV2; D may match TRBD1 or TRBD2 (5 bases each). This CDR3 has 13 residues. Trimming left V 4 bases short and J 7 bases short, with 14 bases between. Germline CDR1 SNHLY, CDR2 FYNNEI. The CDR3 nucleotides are TGTGCCAGCAGTGGGGACCTGTTTGAGGAGCAGTACTTC. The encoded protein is CASSGDLFEEQYF.

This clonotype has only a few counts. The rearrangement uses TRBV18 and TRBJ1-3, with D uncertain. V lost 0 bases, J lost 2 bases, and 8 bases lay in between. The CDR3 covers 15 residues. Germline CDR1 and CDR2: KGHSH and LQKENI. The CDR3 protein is CASSPPVGTGNTIYF. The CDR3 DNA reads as TGTGCCAGCTCACCACCAGTAGGCACTGGAAACACCATATATTTT.

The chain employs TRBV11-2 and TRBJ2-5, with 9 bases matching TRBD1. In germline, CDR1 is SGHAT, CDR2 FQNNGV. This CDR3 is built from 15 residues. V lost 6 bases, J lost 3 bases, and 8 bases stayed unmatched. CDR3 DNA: TGTGCCAGCAGTATACAGGGGGCGGGTGAAGAGACCCAGTACTTC. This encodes CASSIQGAGEETQYF.

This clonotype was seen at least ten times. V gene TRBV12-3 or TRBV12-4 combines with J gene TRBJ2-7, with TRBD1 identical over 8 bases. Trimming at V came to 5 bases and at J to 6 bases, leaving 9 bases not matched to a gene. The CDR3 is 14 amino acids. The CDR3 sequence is CASSPRDRGGEQYF. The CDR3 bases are TGTGCCAGCAGTCCCCGAGACAGGGGCGGCGAGCAGTACTTC.

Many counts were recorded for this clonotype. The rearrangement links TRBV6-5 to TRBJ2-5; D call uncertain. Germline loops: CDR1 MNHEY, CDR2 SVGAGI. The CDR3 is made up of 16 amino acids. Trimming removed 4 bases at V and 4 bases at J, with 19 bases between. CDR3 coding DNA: TGTGCCAGCAGTTCCCCCCGAGGACCGCACGCAGAGACCCAGTACTTC. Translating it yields CASSSPRGPHAETQYF.

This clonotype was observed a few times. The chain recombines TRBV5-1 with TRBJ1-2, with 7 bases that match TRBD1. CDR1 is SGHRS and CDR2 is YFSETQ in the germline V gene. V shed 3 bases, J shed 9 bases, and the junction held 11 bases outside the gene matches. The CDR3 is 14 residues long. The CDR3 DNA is TGCGCCAGCAGCTCCCCCAGGGGGTCTGGAAGCTACACCTTC. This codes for CASSSPRGSGSYTF.

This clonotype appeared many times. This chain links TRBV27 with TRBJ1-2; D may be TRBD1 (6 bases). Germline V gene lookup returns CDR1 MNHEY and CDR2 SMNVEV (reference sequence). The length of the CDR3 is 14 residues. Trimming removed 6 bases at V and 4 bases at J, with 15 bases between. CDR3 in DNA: TGTGCCAGCAGGGGGGCAGGGATGCTCTATGGCTACACCTTC. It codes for CASRGAGMLYGYTF.

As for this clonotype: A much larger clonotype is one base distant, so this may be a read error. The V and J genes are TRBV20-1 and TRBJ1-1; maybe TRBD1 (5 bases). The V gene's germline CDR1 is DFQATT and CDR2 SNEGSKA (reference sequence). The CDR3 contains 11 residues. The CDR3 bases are TGCAGTGCTAGATGGGACGTCGAAGCTTGCTTT. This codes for CSARWDVEACF.

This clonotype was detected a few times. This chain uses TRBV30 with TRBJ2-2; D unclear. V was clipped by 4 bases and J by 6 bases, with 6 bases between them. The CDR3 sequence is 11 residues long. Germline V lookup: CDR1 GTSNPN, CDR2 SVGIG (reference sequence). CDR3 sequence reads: CAWKLAGELFF. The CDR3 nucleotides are TGTGCCTGGAAACTCGCCGGGGAGCTGTTTTTT. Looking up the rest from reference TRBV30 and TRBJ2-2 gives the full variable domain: SQTIHQWPATLVQPVGSPLSLECTVEGTSNPNLYWYRQAAGRGLQLLFYSVGIGQISSEVPQNLSASRPQDRQFILSSKKLLLSDSGFYLCAWKLAGELFFGEGSRLTVL.

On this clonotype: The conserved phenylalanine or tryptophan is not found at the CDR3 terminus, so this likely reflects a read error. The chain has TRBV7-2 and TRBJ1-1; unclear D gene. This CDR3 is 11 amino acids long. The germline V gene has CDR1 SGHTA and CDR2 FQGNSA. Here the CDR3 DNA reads TGTTCCAGCAGCTTGGGAACTGAAGCTTTCGTT. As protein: CSSSLGTEAFV.

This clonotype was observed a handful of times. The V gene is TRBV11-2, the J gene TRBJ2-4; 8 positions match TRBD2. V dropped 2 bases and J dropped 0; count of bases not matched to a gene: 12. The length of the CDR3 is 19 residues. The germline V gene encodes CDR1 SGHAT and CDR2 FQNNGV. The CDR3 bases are TGTGCCAGCAGCTTATATGGGCTAGCGGGCCCCTTAGCCAAAAACATTCAGTACTTC. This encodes CASSLYGLAGPLAKNIQYF.

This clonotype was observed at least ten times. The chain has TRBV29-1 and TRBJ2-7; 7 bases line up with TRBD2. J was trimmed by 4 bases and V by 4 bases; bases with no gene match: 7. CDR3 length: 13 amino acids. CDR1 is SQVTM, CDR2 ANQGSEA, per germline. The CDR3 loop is CSVGSGDLYEQYF. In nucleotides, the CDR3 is TGCAGCGTTGGCAGCGGGGATCTGTACGAGCAGTACTTC.

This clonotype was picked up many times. In DNA form, the CDR3 reads TGTGCCAGCAGCCCAAAACCCCGACAGGTTCTCTATGGCTACACCTTC. This gives the protein CASSPKPRQVLYGYTF. The chain couples TRBV6-1 to TRBJ1-2; the D gene is possibly TRBD1 (6 bases). The CDR3 loop spans 16 amino acids. The germline CDR1 and CDR2 sequences are MNHNS and SASEGT. Trimming removed 6 bases at V and 4 bases at J, with 21 bases between.

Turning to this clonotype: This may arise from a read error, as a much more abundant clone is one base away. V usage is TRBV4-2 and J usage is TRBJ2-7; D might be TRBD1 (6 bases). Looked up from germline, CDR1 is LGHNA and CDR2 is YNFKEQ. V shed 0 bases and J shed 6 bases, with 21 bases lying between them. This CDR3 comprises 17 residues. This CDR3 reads CASSQESRGSAQFEQYF. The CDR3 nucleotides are TGTGCCAGCAGCCAAGAAAGTAGGGGGAGCGCCCAGTTCGAGCAGTACTTC.

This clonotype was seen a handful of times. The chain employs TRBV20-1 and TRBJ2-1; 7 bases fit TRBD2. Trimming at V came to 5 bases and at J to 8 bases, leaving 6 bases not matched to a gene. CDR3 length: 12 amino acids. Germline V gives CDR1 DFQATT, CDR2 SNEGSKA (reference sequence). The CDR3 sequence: CSAPGRGDEQFF. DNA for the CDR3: TGCAGTGCTCCTGGGAGGGGCGATGAGCAGTTCTTC.

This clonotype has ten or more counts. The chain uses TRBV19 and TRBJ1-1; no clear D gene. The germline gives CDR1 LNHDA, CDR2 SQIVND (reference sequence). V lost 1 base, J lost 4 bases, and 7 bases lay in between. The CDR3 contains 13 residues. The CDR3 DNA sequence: TGTGCCAGTAGTATAGCAGTAGCCACTGAAGCTTTCTTT. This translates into CASSIAVATEAFF.

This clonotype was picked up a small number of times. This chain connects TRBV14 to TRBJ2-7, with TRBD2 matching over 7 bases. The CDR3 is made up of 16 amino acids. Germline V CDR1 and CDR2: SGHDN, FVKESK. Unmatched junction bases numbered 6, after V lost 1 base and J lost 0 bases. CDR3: CASSQAGSGDSYEQYF. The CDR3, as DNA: TGTGCCAGCAGCCAAGCAGGAAGCGGGGACTCCTACGAGCAGTACTTC.